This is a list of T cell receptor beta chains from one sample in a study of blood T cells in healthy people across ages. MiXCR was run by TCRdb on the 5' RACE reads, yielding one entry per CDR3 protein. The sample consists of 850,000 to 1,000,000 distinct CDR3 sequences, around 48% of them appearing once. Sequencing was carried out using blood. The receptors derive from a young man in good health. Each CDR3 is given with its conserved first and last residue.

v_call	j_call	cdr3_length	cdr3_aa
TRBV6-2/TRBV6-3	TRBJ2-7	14	CASSPLADNYEQYF
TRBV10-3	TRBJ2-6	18	CAISVNKQAVSGANVLTF
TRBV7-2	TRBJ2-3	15	CASSLAGGPTDTQYF
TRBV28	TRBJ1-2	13	CASGDRVNYGYTF
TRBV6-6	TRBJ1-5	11	CASSYGGPQHF
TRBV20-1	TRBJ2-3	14	CSAPGGLSTDTQYF
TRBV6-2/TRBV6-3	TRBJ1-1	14	CASTNSRGNTEAFF
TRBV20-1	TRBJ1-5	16	CSASLGWTTDSEPQHF
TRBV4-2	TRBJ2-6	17	CASSQAGTTSGANVLTF
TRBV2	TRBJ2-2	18	CASSGRPSGGLNTGELFF
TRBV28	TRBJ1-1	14	CASSLASGMTEAFF
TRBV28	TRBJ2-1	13	CASSFVQGYEQFF
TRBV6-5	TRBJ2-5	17	CASSYSTQGVLQETQYF
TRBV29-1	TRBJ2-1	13	CSEKQGPSNEQFF
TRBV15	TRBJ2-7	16	CATSREWGTRIYEQYF
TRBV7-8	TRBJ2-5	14	CASSLDPGTETQYF
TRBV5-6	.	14	CATTGGNSYNEQYF
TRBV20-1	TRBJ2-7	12	CSAFGGKYEQYF
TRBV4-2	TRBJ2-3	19	CASSQDTGIRLESTDTQYF
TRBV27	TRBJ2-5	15	CASSLDRGLGETQYF
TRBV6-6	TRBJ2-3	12	CAGSSASRTQYF
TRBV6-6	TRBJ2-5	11	CASSATGMQYF
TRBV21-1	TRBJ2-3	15	CASSKVKAGEDTQYF
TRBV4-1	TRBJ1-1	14	CASSQERSNTEAFF
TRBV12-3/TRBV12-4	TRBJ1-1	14	CASSVGEVNTEAFF
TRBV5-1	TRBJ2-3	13	CASRAGVADTQYF
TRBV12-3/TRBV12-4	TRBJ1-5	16	CASSLGLGVVNQPQHF
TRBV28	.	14	CASPVSGGTYEQYF
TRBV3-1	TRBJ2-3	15	CASSQGGGASDTQYF
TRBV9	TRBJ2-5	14	CASSMDGWEGTQYF
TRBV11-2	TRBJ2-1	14	CASSSLTVLNEQFF
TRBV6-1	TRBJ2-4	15	CASSESWGAKNIQYF
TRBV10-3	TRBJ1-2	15	CAISEGAGGLYGYTF
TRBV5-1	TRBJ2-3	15	CASSSPGRAPGTQYF
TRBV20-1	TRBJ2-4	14	CSAWTGIAKNIQYF
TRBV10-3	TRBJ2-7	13	CAIRATGDYEQYF
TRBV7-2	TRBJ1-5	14	CASRTTALGQPQHF
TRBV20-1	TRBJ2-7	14	CSAAGLGQSNEQYF
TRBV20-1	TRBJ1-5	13	CSRGQSRDQPQHF
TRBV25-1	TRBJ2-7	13	CASSSRELYEQYF
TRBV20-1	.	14	CSARDPWQAYEQYF
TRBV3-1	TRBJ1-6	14	CASSQAGGRPPLHF
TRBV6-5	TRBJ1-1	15	CASTPRGHPNTEAFF
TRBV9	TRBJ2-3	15	CASSVDPGGTDTQYF